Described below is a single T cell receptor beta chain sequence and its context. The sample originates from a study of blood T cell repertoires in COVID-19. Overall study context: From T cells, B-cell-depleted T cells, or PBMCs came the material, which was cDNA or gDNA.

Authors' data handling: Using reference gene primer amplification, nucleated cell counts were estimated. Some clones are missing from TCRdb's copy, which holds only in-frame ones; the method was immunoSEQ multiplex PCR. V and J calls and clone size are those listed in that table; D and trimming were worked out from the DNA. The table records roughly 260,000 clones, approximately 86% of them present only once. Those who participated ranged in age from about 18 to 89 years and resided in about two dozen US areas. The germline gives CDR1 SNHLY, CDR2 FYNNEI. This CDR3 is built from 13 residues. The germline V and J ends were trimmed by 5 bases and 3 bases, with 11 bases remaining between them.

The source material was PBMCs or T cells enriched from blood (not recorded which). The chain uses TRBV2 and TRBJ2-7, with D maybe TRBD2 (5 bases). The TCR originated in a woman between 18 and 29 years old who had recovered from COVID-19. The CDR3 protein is CASSFTGNYEQYF. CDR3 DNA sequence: TGTGCCAGCAGTTTTACCGGGAACTACGAGCAGTACTTC.